The present T cell receptor (beta chain) was sequenced within a study of blood T cell repertoires in COVID-19. The wider study: Acute and convalescent COVID-19 specimens originated in the United States, Italy and Spain.

Assignments of participants to cohorts depended upon their own reported clinical history. The CDR3 length is 14 residues. Germline V gene lookup returns CDR1 SGHAT and CDR2 FQDESV (reference sequence). V lost 8 bases and J lost 5; bases outside the gene matches: 9. Clones were sequenced by immunoSEQ multiplex PCR, and TCRdb holds only the in-frame ones, with some missing. The sample shows 300,000 to 400,000 clones, 86% of them seen only once. Sequenced material: PBMCs or T cells enriched from blood (not recorded which). This chain joins TRBV11-1 and TRBJ2-3; 8 nucleotides line up with TRBD1. This sequence was found in a woman between 35 and 50 years old with acute COVID-19. The CDR3 sequence: CASAGQAVGDTQYF. The CDR3, as DNA: TGTGCCAGCGCGGGACAGGCGGTGGGAGATACGCAGTATTTT.